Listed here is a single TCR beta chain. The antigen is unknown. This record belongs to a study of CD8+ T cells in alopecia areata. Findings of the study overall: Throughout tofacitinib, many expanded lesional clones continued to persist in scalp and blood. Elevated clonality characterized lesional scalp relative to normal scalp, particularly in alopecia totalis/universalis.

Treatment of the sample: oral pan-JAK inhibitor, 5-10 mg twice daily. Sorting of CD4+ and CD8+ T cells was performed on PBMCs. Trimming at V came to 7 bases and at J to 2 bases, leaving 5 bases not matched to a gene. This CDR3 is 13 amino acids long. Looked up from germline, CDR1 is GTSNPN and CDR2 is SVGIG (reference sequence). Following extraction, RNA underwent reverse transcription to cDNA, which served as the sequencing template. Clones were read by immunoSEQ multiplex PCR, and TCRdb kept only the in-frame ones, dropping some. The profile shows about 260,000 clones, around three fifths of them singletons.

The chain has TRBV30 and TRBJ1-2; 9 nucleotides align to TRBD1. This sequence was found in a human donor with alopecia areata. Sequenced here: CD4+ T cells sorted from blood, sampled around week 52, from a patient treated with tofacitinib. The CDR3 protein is CAYPGTGNYGYTF. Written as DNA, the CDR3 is TGTGCCTACCCCGGGACAGGGAACTATGGCTACACCTTC.